This is a list of T cell receptor beta chains from one sample in a study of shared clonotypes between healthy human individuals. Here immunoSEQ multiplex PCR was the method, and the copy in TCRdb shows in-frame clones only, minus some. The sample carries under 1,900,000 clones, approximately 98.5% recorded once. Source material: naive CD4+ T cells sorted from blood. The receptors derive from a man aged 30 to 45 in good health. CDR3s include the opening cysteine and the closing phenylalanine or tryptophan. A D gene is named only where the DNA matches it firmly. The size field is filled for only some rows; it gives once, few, many or a size class.

CASREDGLSKQYF	TGCGCCAGCAGAGAGGACGGGCTCTCCAAGCAGTACTTC	once	.	TRBV5-1	TRBJ2-7
CAWSVPPGIVGNTIYF	TGTGCCTGGAGTGTACCACCCGGGATCGTCGGAAACACCATATATTTT	.	.	TRBV30	TRBJ1-3
CASSSGTTETQYF	TGCGCCAGCAGCTCCGGGACAACAGAGACCCAGTACTTC	.	.	TRBV5-1	TRBJ2-5
CSARSTEAFF	TGCAGTGCTAGAAGCACTGAAGCTTTCTTT	.	.	TRBV20-1	TRBJ1-1
CASSHRDTNTGELFF	TGCGCCAGCAGCCACCGGGACACGAACACCGGGGAGCTGTTTTTT	.	.	TRBV4-3	TRBJ2-2
CAISEVLRGGQPQHF	TGTGCCATCAGTGAGGTGTTGAGGGGTGGCCAGCCCCAGCATTTT	.	.	TRBV10-3	TRBJ1-5
CASSFEGGVTQPQHF	TGTGCCAGCAGCTTTGAGGGAGGTGTTACTCAGCCCCAGCATTTT	.	.	TRBV7-2	TRBJ1-5
CASSSHRDSTGPDTQYF	TGTGCCAGCAGCTCTCACCGGGACTCCACCGGCCCAGATACGCAGTATTTT	.	.	TRBV7-8	TRBJ2-3
CASSLAGTPEAFF	TGTGCCAGCAGCTTAGCGGGGACCCCTGAAGCTTTCTTT	.	.	TRBV11-2	TRBJ1-1
CAISERQGNTEAFF	TGTGCCATCAGTGAAAGACAGGGGAACACTGAAGCTTTCTTT	.	TRBD1	TRBV10-3	TRBJ1-1
CASRFTGISHEQYF	TGTGCCAGTAGATTTACAGGGATTTCCCACGAGCAGTACTTC	.	.	TRBV28	TRBJ2-7
CASSAGLAEHQETQYF	TGCGCCAGCAGCGCGGGACTAGCAGAGCACCAAGAGACCCAGTACTTC	.	TRBD2	TRBV5-1	TRBJ2-5
CASSLTAPSEQYF	TGTGCCAGCAGCTTAACCGCTCCGAGCGAGCAGTACTTC	once	.	TRBV11-2	TRBJ2-7
CASSSGGSYTGELFF	TGTGCCAGCAGTTCGGGGGGCTCGTACACCGGGGAGCTGTTTTTT	.	.	TRBV28	TRBJ2-2
CASTPWTGDYGYTF	TGTGCCAGCACTCCCTGGACAGGGGACTATGGCTACACCTTC	few	TRBD1	TRBV2	TRBJ1-2
CASNGRGGQPQHF	TGTGCCAGCAATGGCAGGGGCGGTCAGCCCCAGCATTTT	.	.	TRBV2	TRBJ1-5
CASSSQPFSYEQYF	TGTGCCAGCAGTTCACAACCCTTCTCCTACGAGCAGTACTTC	once	.	TRBV27	TRBJ2-7
CARSLPGTAKYSYEQYF	TGTGCCAGAAGCTTGCCTGGGACTGCCAAATACTCCTACGAGCAGTACTTC	once	.	TRBV5-3	TRBJ2-7
CAISMTSPDYEQYF	TGTGCCATCAGTATGACTAGCCCTGACTACGAGCAGTACTTC	.	TRBD2	TRBV10-3	TRBJ2-7
CASSLRGDGYTF	TGTGCCAGCTCGTTACGGGGGGATGGCTACACCTTC	.	.	TRBV18	TRBJ1-2
CASSIGGQGGTDTQYF	TGTGCCAGTAGTATAGGAGGGCAGGGTGGGACAGATACGCAGTATTTT	.	.	TRBV19	TRBJ2-3
CARSLGGLANTGELFF	TGTGCCAGAAGCTTGGGTGGGCTGGCGAACACCGGGGAGCTGTTTTTT	.	.	TRBV5-3	TRBJ2-2
CASSLTDSHEQFF	TGTGCTAGCAGCTTGACCGACAGTCATGAGCAGTTCTTC	.	.	TRBV7-7	TRBJ2-1
CASSQDSRYEQYF	TGCGCCAGCAGCCAAGATTCGCGCTACGAGCAGTACTTC	.	.	TRBV4-3	TRBJ2-7
CASSLAGGPYDEQFF	TGTGCCAGCAGCTTAGCGGGAGGGCCCTATGATGAGCAGTTCTTC	.	TRBD2	TRBV7-6	TRBJ2-1
CASSIWGAANEKLFF	TGTGCCAGTAGTATTTGGGGCGCGGCTAATGAAAAACTGTTTTTT	.	.	TRBV19	TRBJ1-4
CATSEGQGRNEQFF	TGTGCCACCAGCGAGGGGCAGGGTAGGAATGAGCAGTTCTTC	.	.	TRBV15	TRBJ2-1
CASIPGGGYNEQFF	TGTGCCAGCATCCCGGGGGGAGGCTACAATGAGCAGTTCTTC	.	TRBD2	TRBV7-9	TRBJ2-1
CASSRTSYQETQYF	TGTGCCAGCAGCAGGACTAGTTACCAAGAGACCCAGTACTTC	.	TRBD2	TRBV2	TRBJ2-5
CASSLANSGGRPTYEQYF	TGTGCCAGCAGCTTAGCTAATTCGGGGGGCAGGCCGACCTACGAGCAGTACTTC	.	.	TRBV7-2	TRBJ2-7
CASRPAGGQNEQFF	TGTGCCAGCAGACCAGCGGGAGGTCAAAATGAGCAGTTCTTC	.	TRBD2	TRBV6-6	TRBJ2-1
CASSVGGVTDTQYF	TGTGCCAGCAGTGTAGGGGGGGTGACAGATACGCAGTATTTT	.	.	TRBV6-1	TRBJ2-3
CASSEALAGTEAFF	TGTGCCAGCAGTGAAGCGCTTGCAGGCACTGAAGCTTTCTTT	.	.	TRBV6-1	TRBJ1-1
CASSATSGTGASYNEQFF	TGTGCCAGCAGTGCCACAAGCGGGACAGGGGCGTCCTACAATGAGCAGTTCTTC	.	TRBD1	TRBV6-4	TRBJ2-1
CASSPGLAEHTDTQYF	TGTGCCAGCAGCCCCGGACTAGCGGAGCACACAGATACGCAGTATTTT	.	TRBD2	TRBV5-5	TRBJ2-3
CASSRDSRTDTQYF	TGTGCCAGCAGCCGGGACAGCAGGACAGATACGCAGTATTTT	.	TRBD1	TRBV9	TRBJ2-3
CASSLGSLQGAGYTF	TGTGCCAGCAGCTTGGGTAGCTTACAGGGGGCTGGCTACACCTTC	.	TRBD1	TRBV5-4	TRBJ1-2
CASSQGGGPYNEQFF	TGTGCCAGCAGCCAAGGGGGTGGGCCCTACAATGAGCAGTTCTTC	.	.	TRBV14	TRBJ2-1
CASSRLGQGYEQYF	TGTGCCAGCAGTCGGCTGGGGCAGGGCTACGAGCAGTACTTC	.	.	TRBV27	TRBJ2-7
CASSLGIGELFF	TGTGCCAGCAGCTTAGGCATCGGGGAGCTGTTTTTT	.	.	TRBV11-2	TRBJ2-2
CASSLSQGGQPQHF	TGTGCCAGCAGTCTGTCTCAGGGGGGGCAGCCCCAGCATTTT	once	TRBD1	TRBV27	TRBJ1-5
CASSIRTQPQHF	TGTGCCAGTAGTATAAGGACACAGCCCCAGCATTTT	.	.	TRBV19	TRBJ1-5
CASSREAPPQGGVRGYTF	TGTGCCAGCAGCCGAGAGGCACCCCCCCAAGGGGGCGTTCGGGGCTACACCTTC	.	TRBD1	TRBV7-9	TRBJ1-2
CASGTGGVTEAFF	TGTGCCAGCGGGACAGGGGGAGTCACTGAAGCTTTCTTT	.	TRBD1	TRBV6-1	TRBJ1-1
CAISERGSADTQYF	TGTGCCATCAGTGAGAGGGGTAGTGCAGATACGCAGTATTTT	.	.	TRBV10-3	TRBJ2-3
CSARSAAGTGEKLFF	TGCAGCGCCCGGAGTGCGGCCGGGACAGGGGAAAAACTGTTTTTT	.	TRBD1	TRBV29-1	TRBJ1-4
CASSLRVLAGVEQETQYF	TGTGCCAGCAGTCTCCGGGTACTAGCGGGAGTAGAGCAAGAGACCCAGTACTTC	.	TRBD2	TRBV11-2	TRBJ2-5
CASSLFREPTRSDEQFF	TGCGCCAGCAGCTTGTTCAGGGAACCAACTCGCTCCGATGAGCAGTTCTTC	.	.	TRBV5-1	TRBJ2-1
CASSWYSGSSYEQYF	TGTGCCAGCAGCTGGTATAGCGGGAGCTCCTACGAGCAGTACTTC	.	TRBD2	TRBV6-1	TRBJ2-7
CATSIRDYPYNEQFF	TGTGCCACCAGCATCCGGGACTACCCTTATAATGAGCAGTTCTTC	.	TRBD2	TRBV15	TRBJ2-1
CASSSTGKGREQYF	TGTGCCAGCAGTTCCACGGGAAAGGGGCGGGAGCAGTACTTC	.	.	TRBV25-1	TRBJ2-7
CASGSLRSTGELFF	TGTGCCAGCGGTAGTCTTCGGAGCACCGGGGAGCTGTTTTTT	.	.	TRBV6-1	TRBJ2-2
CASSSLTSGAFEQYF	TGTGCCAGCAGCTCCCTGACTAGCGGGGCCTTCGAGCAGTACTTC	.	TRBD2	TRBV7-2	TRBJ2-7
CASSLGQASYEQYF	TGTGCCAGCAGCCTAGGACAGGCTTCCTACGAGCAGTACTTC	.	TRBD1	TRBV5-4	TRBJ2-7
CASSISAGYGYEQYF	TGTGCCAGCAGCATTAGTGCAGGCTATGGCTACGAGCAGTACTTC	.	.	TRBV7-2	TRBJ2-7
CAWGTGTGGYEQYF	TGTGCCTGGGGGACCGGGACAGGAGGTTACGAGCAGTACTTC	.	TRBD1	TRBV30	TRBJ2-7
CASSLSLSAEAFF	TGTGCCAGCAGCCTGAGCTTGTCGGCTGAAGCTTTCTTT	.	.	TRBV7-2	TRBJ1-1
CASRLSGNPNEQYF	TGTGCCAGCAGACTTAGCGGGAATCCAAACGAGCAGTACTTC	.	TRBD2	TRBV6-5	TRBJ2-7